This record covers a single T cell receptor beta chain. A J-beta primer mix and a sample-barcoded 5' primer were used in a second PCR of roughly 6 to 11 cycles. Each of the cDNA molecules was tagged by a template-switch adaptor with 12 random nucleotides. TCRdb analysed the 5' RACE reads with MiXCR anew, one entry per CDR3 protein. There are 700,000 to 950,000 distinct CDR3 sequences in the sample; roughly 50% occur only once, and roughly 22% lies in the top ten. This CDR3 region has 14 residues. V was pared by 6 bases and J by 1 base, with 3 bases of the junction left unmatched. Germline V gene data show CDR1 as SEHNR and CDR2 as FQNEAQ (reference sequence). The source of the sample is a study of blood T cells in healthy people across ages.

The V gene is TRBV7-9, the J gene TRBJ2-3, with TRBD2 matching over 8 bases. Sequenced input: blood. The receptor was derived from a man aged 25-40 years in good health. CDR3 coding DNA: TGTGCCAGCAGATGGCGGGGGGGCACAGATACGCAGTATTTT. Protein sequence: CASRWRGGTDTQYF. The full variable domain, rest sourced from reference TRBV7-9 and TRBJ2-3, is DTGVSQNPRHKITKRGQNVTFRCDPISEHNRLYWYRQTLGQGPEFLTYFQNEAQLEKSRLLSDRFSAERPKGSFSTLEIQRTEQGDSAMYLCASRWRGGTDTQYFGPGTRLTVL.